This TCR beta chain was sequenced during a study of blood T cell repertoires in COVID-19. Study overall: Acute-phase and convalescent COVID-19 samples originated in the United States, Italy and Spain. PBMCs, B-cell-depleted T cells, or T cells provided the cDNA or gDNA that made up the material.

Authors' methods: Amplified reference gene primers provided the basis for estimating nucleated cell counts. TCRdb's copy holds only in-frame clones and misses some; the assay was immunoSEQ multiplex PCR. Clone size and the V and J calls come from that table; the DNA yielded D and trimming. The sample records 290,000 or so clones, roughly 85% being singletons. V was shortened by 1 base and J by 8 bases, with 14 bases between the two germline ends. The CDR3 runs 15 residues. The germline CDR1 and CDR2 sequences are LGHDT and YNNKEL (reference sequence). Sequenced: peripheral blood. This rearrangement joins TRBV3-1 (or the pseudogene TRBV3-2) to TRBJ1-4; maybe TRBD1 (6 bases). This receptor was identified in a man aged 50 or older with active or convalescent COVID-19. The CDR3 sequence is CASSQGQGSYEKLFF. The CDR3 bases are TGTGCCAGCAGCCAAGGTCAGGGGTCGTACGAAAAACTGTTTTTT.